These T cell receptor beta chains were read from a single sample in a study of cytomegalovirus exposure and HLA in healthy donors. Produced via immunoSEQ multiplex PCR; TCRdb's table is partial and in-frame only. The sample includes roughly 180,000 clones, approximately 80% seen only once; the top ten take around 2.6%. The source material was PBMCs. These receptors originate from a female donor in good health and CMV-seronegative. Each CDR3 is given with its conserved first and last residue. Each record gives: J gene, clone size, D gene, V gene, CDR3 DNA, CDR3 protein. D genes are given only for firm matches. Rows may omit the clone size; those that give it use once, few, many or a size class.

>TRBJ1-1|.|TRBD1|TRBV27
TGTGCCAGCAGTTTTGGGACAGGGGCGTTAAATACTGAAGCTTTCTTT
CASSFGTGALNTEAFF
>TRBJ1-5|once|.|TRBV10-2
TGCGCCAGCCGCCTAGCGGGAACAGGGTTCATGAAGCCCCAGCATTTT
CASRLAGTGFMKPQHF
>TRBJ2-3|.|TRBD2|TRBV28
TGTGCCAGCAGTTTAACAGGGTGGACTAGCGGGAGTATGACAGATACGCAGTATTTT
CASSLTGWTSGSMTDTQYF
>TRBJ2-3|.|.|TRBV2
TGTGCCAGCAGTGATACTAGGGCCCTCAGGCATTTT
CASSDTRALRHF
>TRBJ2-7|.|.|TRBV23-1
TGCGCCAGCAGTCAATCGGGGGCTAGCGGTGGGGGAGGCGAGCAGTACTTC
CASSQSGASGGGGEQYF
>TRBJ1-4|few|.|TRBV19
TGTGCCAGTAAGGACAGAACTAATGAAAAACTGTTTTTT
CASKDRTNEKLFF
>TRBJ2-5|.|TRBD2|TRBV7-9
TGTGCCAGCAGCTTAGAGGGAGGGGAGACCCAGTACTTC
CASSLEGGETQYF
>TRBJ1-5|once|TRBD1|TRBV6-1
TGTGCCAGCAGTGGACAGGGTGGGAATCAGCCCCAGCATTTT
CASSGQGGNQPQHF
>TRBJ1-6|.|.|TRBV5-5
TGTGCCAGCAGCTTGGTGGGGACACCGGGACCCCTCCACTTT
CASSLVGTPGPLHF
>TRBJ2-7|few|TRBD1|TRBV27
TGTGCCAGCAGTTGGCGCCAGGGGGCGTTCGAGCAGTACTTC
CASSWRQGAFEQYF
>TRBJ2-2|.|.|TRBV28
TGTGCCAGCACCTGGGGGGTAGGCGGGGAGCTGTTTTTT
CASTWGVGGELFF
>TRBJ2-3|.|TRBD2|TRBV2
TGTGCCAGCAGTGAGTGGCGGGAGTCGGGAGATACGCAGTATTTT
CASSEWRESGDTQYF
>TRBJ2-5|.|TRBD2|TRBV5-1
TGCGCCAGCAGCAGGACCCAATGGCCGGCGGGAGATCAAGAGACCCAGTACTTC
CASSRTQWPAGDQETQYF
>TRBJ1-6|few|.|TRBV29-1
TGCAGCGTTCGGGCGGGCGGAGATTCACCCCTCCACTTT
CSVRAGGDSPLHF
>TRBJ2-3|.|TRBD2|TRBV19
TGTGCCAGTAAAGCTAGCGGGAGTGATACGCAGTATTTT
CASKASGSDTQYF
>TRBJ2-2|.|TRBD1|TRBV2
TGTGCCAGCAGTGACCGGGACAGACCCACCGGGGAGCTGTTTTTT
CASSDRDRPTGELFF
>TRBJ1-5|.|.|TRBV9
TGTGCCAGCAGCGAATATAGCAATCAGCCCCAGCATTTT
CASSEYSNQPQHF
>TRBJ1-4|.|.|TRBV12-5
TGTGCTAGTGGCTCCGGGACACAGGCCCCGCATAATGAAAAACTGTTTTTT
CASGSGTQAPHNEKLFF
>TRBJ2-7|.|TRBD1|TRBV5-1
TGCGCCAGCAGCTTGGGGCAGGGGGCCGTTGTCGAGCAGTACTTC
CASSLGQGAVVEQYF
>TRBJ2-4|.|.|TRBV4-2
TGTGCCAGCAGCCAAGATGGCGAGGTAGCCAAAAACATTCAGTACTTC
CASSQDGEVAKNIQYF
>TRBJ1-1|.|.|TRBV5-1
TGCGCCAGCAGCCTGATGACAGGCTCTAACACTGAAGCTTTCTTT
CASSLMTGSNTEAFF
>TRBJ2-7|.|.|TRBV6-5
TGTGCCAGCAGTTACTCGACGGGGGTTGGGTACGAGCAGTACTTC
CASSYSTGVGYEQYF
>TRBJ1-1|.|TRBD1|TRBV7-9
TGTGCCAGCAGCCCGGCGACAGGGTACACTGAAGCTTTCTTT
CASSPATGYTEAFF
>TRBJ1-3|once|.|TRBV9
TGTGCCAGCAGCCCCGGTGGGGGGGCCCTCTCTGGAAACACCATATATTTT
CASSPGGGALSGNTIYF
>TRBJ1-5|.|.|TRBV2
TGTGCCAGCAGTGAAGCAACAGGGAACTATCAGCCCCAGCATTTT
CASSEATGNYQPQHF
>TRBJ1-4|few|.|TRBV4-2
TGTGCCAGCAGCCAAGATGGAAGCGCTAATGAAAAACTGTTTTTT
CASSQDGSANEKLFF
>TRBJ2-7|.|.|TRBV6-6
TGTGCCAGCAGCAATTCCTACGAGCAGTACTTC
CASSNSYEQYF
>TRBJ2-1|.|.|TRBV5-1
TGCGCCAGCAGCTTGGGGCCTGTAAGTGAGCAGTTCTTC
CASSLGPVSEQFF
>TRBJ1-1|.|.|TRBV27
TGTGCCAGCAGTTTGTCGACAGATAAGAACACTGAAGCTTTCTTT
CASSLSTDKNTEAFF
>TRBJ2-1|.|TRBD1|TRBV5-4
TGTGCCAGCAGCTTACCGGGACAGGGTGTCGATGAGCAGTTCTTC
CASSLPGQGVDEQFF
>TRBJ2-1|.|TRBD1|TRBV5-1
TGCGCCAGCAGCCTGCCGGGACAGGGCAATGAGCAGTTCTTC
CASSLPGQGNEQFF
>TRBJ1-6|.|TRBD1|TRBV19
TGTGCCAGTAGTATGGTCGGGACAGGGACTAATTCACCCCTCCACTTT
CASSMVGTGTNSPLHF
>TRBJ2-7|.|TRBD2|TRBV27
TGTGCCAGCAGCAGACTAGCGGGAGAGCCCCCCTACGAGCAGTACTTC
CASSRLAGEPPYEQYF
>TRBJ1-1|.|.|TRBV18
TGTGCCAGCTCACCTGGCTGGGCCGTTCTGTTGACTGAAGCTTTCTTT
CASSPGWAVLLTEAFF
>TRBJ1-1|.|.|TRBV12-5
TGTGCTAGTGGTTTGATGGGGGGCACTGAAGCTTTCTTT
CASGLMGGTEAFF
>TRBJ2-7|few|TRBD2|TRBV29-1
TGCAGCGTTGAAGATCGGGGGGACTCCTACGAGCAGTACTTC
CSVEDRGDSYEQYF
>TRBJ2-7|few|.|TRBV6-5
TGTGCCAGCAGTTACTCCCAGGGCTACGAGCAGTACTTC
CASSYSQGYEQYF
>TRBJ2-7|.|TRBD2|TRBV7-8
TGTGCCAGCAGTTCTAGCGGATACGAGCAGTACTTC
CASSSSGYEQYF
>TRBJ1-1|few|.|TRBV4-1
TGCGCCAGCAGCCGCCACCACTTCAGGGCAGAAGCTGAAGCTTTCTTT
CASSRHHFRAEAEAFF
>TRBJ2-7|.|.|TRBV4-1
TGCGCCAGCAGCCAGCCCACGGCCCCTAGGCACGGGCAGTACTTC
CASSQPTAPRHGQYF
>TRBJ1-1|.|.|TRBV6-1
TGTGCCAGCAGTGAATTGAGAGGGGGAGGGGGTGCTTTCTTT
CASSELRGGGGAFF
>TRBJ1-6|.|.|TRBV18
TGTGCCAGCTCACCAATATCAGGGGACTCACCCCTCCACTTT
CASSPISGDSPLHF
>TRBJ2-2|.|TRBD1|TRBV28
TGTGCCAGCTTAACCCGGGGACAGGGGAGGGACACCGGGGAGCTGTTTTTT
CASLTRGQGRDTGELFF
>TRBJ1-1|.|TRBD1|TRBV18
TGTGCCAGCTCCTCGACAGGGCCCTTTGGGGACACTGAAGCTTTCTTT
CASSSTGPFGDTEAFF
>TRBJ1-1|.|TRBD1|TRBV25-1
TGTGCCAGCAGCGCCCGACCAGGGGGCGCGGGGACGAACACTGAAGCTTTCTTT
CASSARPGGAGTNTEAFF
>TRBJ1-5|.|.|TRBV6-6
TGTGCCAGCAGTCTGAGTAGCAATCAGCCCCAGCATTTT
CASSLSSNQPQHF
>TRBJ2-7|.|.|TRBV6-6
TGTGCCAGCAGTTATTCCCTTTCCGAGCAGTACTTC
CASSYSLSEQYF
>TRBJ1-2|.|.|TRBV4-1
TGCGCCAGCAGCCAGATGGGGGGGAACTATGGCTACACCTTC
CASSQMGGNYGYTF
>TRBJ1-1|.|TRBD1|TRBV7-3
TGTGCCAGCAGCCCCGACAGGGGTCGTACTGAAGCTTTCTTT
CASSPDRGRTEAFF
>TRBJ1-2|.|.|TRBV6-7
TGTGCCAGCAACCAAACAGGCTCCCTGGGCTATGGCTACACCTTC
CASNQTGSLGYGYTF
>TRBJ2-2|.|TRBD1|TRBV15
TGTGCCACCAGCAGCCCCGGACAGGGGAACACCGGGGAGCTGTTTTTT
CATSSPGQGNTGELFF
>TRBJ2-5|.|TRBD2|TRBV28
TGTGCCAGCAGCCCTTCTTTTAGCGGGTTTAGGAAAGAGACCCAGTACTTC
CASSPSFSGFRKETQYF
>TRBJ2-1|.|TRBD1|TRBV27
TGTGCCAGCAGGACACAGGACAGGGTCTCCTACAATGAGCAGTTCTTC
CASRTQDRVSYNEQFF
>TRBJ2-2|.|TRBD2|TRBV5-1
TGCGCCAGCAGCTGGGACTATTCCGGGGAGCTGTTTTTT
CASSWDYSGELFF
>TRBJ1-4|.|.|TRBV27
TGTGCCAGCAGTTTAATGTTCCCGGCAACTAATGAAAAACTGTTTTTT
CASSLMFPATNEKLFF